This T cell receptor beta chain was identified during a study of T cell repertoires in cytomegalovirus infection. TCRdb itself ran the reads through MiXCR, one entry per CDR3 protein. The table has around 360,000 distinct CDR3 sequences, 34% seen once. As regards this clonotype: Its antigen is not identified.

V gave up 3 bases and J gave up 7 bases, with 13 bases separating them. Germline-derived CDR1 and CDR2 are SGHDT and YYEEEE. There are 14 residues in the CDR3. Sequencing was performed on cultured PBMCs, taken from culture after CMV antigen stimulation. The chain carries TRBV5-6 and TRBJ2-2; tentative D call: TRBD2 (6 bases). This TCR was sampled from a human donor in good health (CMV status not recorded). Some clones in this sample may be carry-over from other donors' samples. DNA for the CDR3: TGTGCCAGCAGCTCTTCGGGACTCTTCGGGGAGCTGTTTTTT. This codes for CASSSSGLFGELFF.